This TCR beta chain was captured in a study of blood T cell repertoires in COVID-19. Across the study: COVID-19 samples, acute and convalescent, were from the United States, Italy and Spain. T cells, B-cell-depleted T cells, or PBMCs supplied cDNA or gDNA.

Per the authors' pipeline: Reference gene primers were amplified, and this amplification served to estimate nucleated cell counts. Sequenced by immunoSEQ multiplex PCR; TCRdb stores in-frame clones only, minus some. That table is the source of V, J and clone size, and D and trimming were worked out from the DNA. Here the sample spans 150,000 to 200,000 clones, roughly 75% being singletons. CDR1 is LNHDA and CDR2 is SQIVND in the germline V gene (reference sequence). This CDR3 region has 14 residues. The junction had 8 bases not matched to a gene; V was cut back by 5 bases and J by 7 bases. The sample was peripheral blood. The chain recombines TRBV19 with TRBJ2-1; TRBD1 matches 7 bases. The TCR originated in a man between 70 and 80 years old with active or convalescent COVID-19. This CDR3 reads CASSLRQGWNEQFF. CDR3 coding DNA: TGTGCCAGTAGTCTAAGACAGGGATGGAATGAGCAGTTCTTC.